The T cell receptor (beta chain) described here comes from a study of cytomegalovirus exposure and HLA in healthy donors. This PCR relied on a set of 60 Vbeta primers and 13 Jbeta primers. Profiled with immunoSEQ multiplex PCR; TCRdb holds only in-frame clones, not every one. Here the sample spans approximately 170,000 clones, about 81% being singletons. This CDR3 comprises 15 residues. CDR1 is GTSNPN, CDR2 SVGIG, per germline (reference sequence). V was clipped by 4 bases and J by 2 bases, with 16 bases between them. This rearrangement joins TRBV30 to TRBJ2-3; possibly TRBD2 for D (5 bases). This TCR derives from a man between 25 and 39 years old in good health and CMV-seropositive. The specimen sequenced was PBMCs. In DNA, the CDR3 is TGTGCCTGGACGAGACGAGGGTCCTTCACAGATACGCAGTATTTT. Its translation is CAWTRRGSFTDTQYF.